This T cell receptor beta chain was sequenced during a study of preoperative IRX-2 immunotherapy in early breast cancer. The treatment is: preoperative locoregional IRX-2 cytokine immunotherapy. Patients received preoperative, locoregional IRX-2 cytokine immunotherapy in a phase Ib study. Repertoires were generated with immunoSEQ multiplex PCR, while TCRdb's copy carries only in-frame clones and drops some. The sample yields roughly 25,000 clones, 95% seen once. Trimming took off 3 bases at V and 2 bases at J, with 7 bases between the two ends. CDR1 MGHDK and CDR2 SYGVNS come from the germline V gene. The CDR3 runs 13 residues.

J is TRBJ1-2 and V is TRBV25-1; D gene unclear. This sample comprised tumor tissue, obtained after IRX-2 immunotherapy. The receptor's source is a human donor with breast cancer. CDR3 amino acids: CASSESVNYGYTF. The DNA for the CDR3 is TGTGCCAGCAGTGAGTCCGTAAACTATGGCTACACCTTC.